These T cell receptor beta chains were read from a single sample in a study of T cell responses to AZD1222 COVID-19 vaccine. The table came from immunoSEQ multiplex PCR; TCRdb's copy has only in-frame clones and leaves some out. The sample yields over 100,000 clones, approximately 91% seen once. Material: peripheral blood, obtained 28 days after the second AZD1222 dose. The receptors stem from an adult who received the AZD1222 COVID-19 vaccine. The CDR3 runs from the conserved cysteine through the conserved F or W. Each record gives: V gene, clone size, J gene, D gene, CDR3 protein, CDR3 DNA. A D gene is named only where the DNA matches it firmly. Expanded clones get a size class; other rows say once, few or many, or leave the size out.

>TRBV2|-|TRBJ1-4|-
CASSEVVTDFLFF
TGTGCCAGCAGTGAAGTCGTGACAGACTTTCTGTTTTTT
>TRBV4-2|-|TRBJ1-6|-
CASSFPGRGGNSPLHF
TGTGCCAGCAGTTTCCCCGGACGGGGGGGGAATTCACCCCTCCACTTT
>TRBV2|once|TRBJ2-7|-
CASRRRSSYEQYF
TGTGCCAGCCGGCGGCGGTCTTCCTACGAGCAGTACTTC
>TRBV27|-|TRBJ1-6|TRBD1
CASSFQGAVNSPLHF
TGTGCCAGCAGTTTCCAGGGGGCTGTTAATTCACCCCTCCACTTT
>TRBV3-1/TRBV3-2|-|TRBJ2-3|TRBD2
CASSPGLAKYTQYF
TGTGCCAGCAGCCCGGGACTAGCGAAATATACGCAGTATTTT
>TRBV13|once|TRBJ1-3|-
CASSPSPGPSGNTIYF
TGTGCCAGCAGCCCGTCCCCGGGGCCTTCTGGAAACACCATATATTTT
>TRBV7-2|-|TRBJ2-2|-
CASSFPRGTNTGELFF
TGTGCCAGCAGCTTCCCCCGGGGAACGAACACCGGGGAGCTGTTTTTT
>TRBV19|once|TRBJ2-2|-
CASSLRTVRNTGELFF
TGTGCCAGTAGTCTGAGGACAGTGAGGAACACCGGGGAGCTGTTTTTT
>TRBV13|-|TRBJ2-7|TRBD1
CASSSGTDSYEQYF
TGTGCCAGCAGCTCCGGGACAGACTCCTACGAGCAGTACTTC
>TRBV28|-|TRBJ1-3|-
CASSQRISGNTIYF
TGTGCCAGCAGTCAACGGATATCTGGAAACACCATATATTTT
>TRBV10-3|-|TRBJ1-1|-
CAISDHSRGTEAFF
TGTGCCATCAGTGATCACAGCCGCGGAACTGAAGCTTTCTTT
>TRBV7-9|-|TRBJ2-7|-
CASSLPVSYEQYF
TGTGCCAGCAGCTTGCCGGTCTCCTACGAGCAGTACTTC
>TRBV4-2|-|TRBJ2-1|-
CASSLGDEGNEQFF
TGTGCCAGCAGCCTCGGAGATGAGGGGAATGAGCAGTTCTTC
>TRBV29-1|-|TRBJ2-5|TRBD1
CSVEGTGVETQYF
TGCAGCGTTGAAGGGACAGGGGTGGAGACCCAGTACTTC
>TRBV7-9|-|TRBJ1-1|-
CASSLGEGTEAFF
TGTGCCAGCAGCTTAGGGGAAGGCACTGAAGCTTTCTTT
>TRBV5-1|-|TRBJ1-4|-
CASSFSGRVNEKLFF
TGCGCCAGCAGCTTCTCGGGCAGGGTTAATGAAAAACTGTTTTTT
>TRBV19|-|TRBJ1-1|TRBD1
CASSPETGRDEAFF
TGTGCCAGTAGTCCTGAGACAGGGCGGGATGAAGCTTTCTTT
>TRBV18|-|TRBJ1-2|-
CASSPPGAEHGYTF
TGTGCCAGCTCACCACCAGGGGCCGAGCATGGCTACACCTTC
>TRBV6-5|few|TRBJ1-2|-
CASSYGAQNYGYTF
TGTGCCAGCAGTTACGGGGCGCAGAACTATGGCTACACCTTC
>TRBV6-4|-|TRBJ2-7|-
CATPRLEYF
TGTGCCACCCCGCGCTTAGAGTACTTC
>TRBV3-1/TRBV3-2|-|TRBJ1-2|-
CASSQGLWNYGYTF
TGTGCCAGCAGCCAAGGTCTCTGGAACTATGGCTACACCTTC
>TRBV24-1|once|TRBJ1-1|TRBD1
CATSRDRNTEAFF
TGTGCCACCTCCCGGGACAGGAACACTGAAGCTTTCTTT
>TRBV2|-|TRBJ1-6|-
CASRPRDSLTNSPLHF
TGTGCCAGCAGACCCCGGGACTCGCTCACTAATTCACCCCTCCACTTT
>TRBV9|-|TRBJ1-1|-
CASSVGPNTEAFF
TGTGCCAGCAGCGTGGGTCCGAACACTGAAGCTTTCTTT
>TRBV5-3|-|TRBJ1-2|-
CARSLGVGYTF
TGTGCCAGAAGCTTGGGAGTCGGCTACACCTTC
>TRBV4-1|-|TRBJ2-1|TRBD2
CASSLTLAGGRYNEQFF
TGCGCCAGCAGCCTAACCCTAGCGGGAGGGCGATACAATGAGCAGTTCTTC
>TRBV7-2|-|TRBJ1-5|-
CASSPRGGGNQPQHF
TGTGCCAGCAGCCCCCGGGGCGGTGGCAATCAGCCCCAGCATTTT
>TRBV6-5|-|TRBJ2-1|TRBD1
CASGTAVDEQFF
TGTGCCAGCGGGACAGCGGTGGATGAGCAGTTCTTC
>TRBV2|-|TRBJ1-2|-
CASTQGTYYGYTF
TGTGCCAGCACTCAGGGGACCTACTATGGCTACACCTTC
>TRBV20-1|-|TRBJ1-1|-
CSASQGQQNTEAFF
TGCAGTGCTAGTCAGGGGCAGCAGAACACTGAAGCTTTCTTT